What follows is one TCR beta chain and its context. Its cognate antigen is unknown. Vbeta (60) and Jbeta (13) primers were used in the PCR. The table came from immunoSEQ multiplex PCR; TCRdb's copy has only in-frame clones and leaves some out. Its clone listing holds some 110,000 clones. This specimen belongs to a study of cytomegalovirus exposure and HLA in healthy donors. On the study more broadly: The early release's HLA-typed donors yielded approximately 81 million unique TCRs. Findings and caveats of the study: A later analysis associated 15,000 to 20,000 TCR beta sequences with HLA alleles at a 0.05 false discovery rate. Researchers counted approximately 160 TCR beta chains as cytomegalovirus-associated.

The CDR3 loop spans 15 amino acids. The V and J ends lost 3 bases and 5 bases respectively, with 19 bases between them. The germline gives CDR1 GTSNPN, CDR2 SVGIG (reference sequence). The TCR originated in a man aged 25 to 40 in good health and CMV-seronegative. The chain joins TRBV30 to TRBJ2-5; TRBD2 is a possible D gene (7 bases). Sequenced: PBMCs. The CDR3, as DNA: TGTGCCTGGAGAAAGGGGGGGAGTTGGGTCGAGACCCAGTACTTC. As protein: CAWRKGGSWVETQYF.